This TCR beta chain was identified in a study of blood T cell repertoires in COVID-19 (dated by TCRdb to 2020 to 2021). For the wider study: The collaborator samples originated in the United States, Italy and Spain and spanned the acute and convalescent phases of COVID-19. The samples were drawn from two sources: the first 160 participants of the ongoing ImmuneRACE study, and fewer than 1,500 subjects contributed by 6 global collaborators. HLA class I and class II types, where available, came from metadata supplied by the sample provider rather than from assay-based typing. Subjects who had been exposed to COVID-19, were actively infected with it, or had recovered from it provided the deeply sampled blood TCRbeta repertoires that made up the dataset. The prospective study material was composed of cDNA or gDNA derived from T cells, B-cell-depleted T cells, or PBMCs. Sample metadata almost always included a de-identified subject ID, COVID-19 status, age in years and sex. The repertoires were made available in a free public database intended to serve as a resource for research on the immune response to SARS-CoV-2.

With regard to this clone: What antigen it recognizes has not been identified. Base qualities are not at hand, and no much larger clone is one base apart.

What the research found in general, with its limitations: Clinical and demographic metadata were provided uncurated, with the amount varying by source and participant.

TCRbeta CDR3 regions were amplified from genomic DNA by means of the immunoSEQ Assay, a bias-controlled multiplex PCR. Processing in the source paper ran as follows. The number of nucleated cells in each sample was estimated from the amplification of reference gene primers within the assay. To quantify the absolute abundance of each unique TCRbeta CDR3 rearrangement, sequence reads were collapsed and filtered. For each sample, productive Simpson clonality was calculated by taking the square root of Simpson's diversity index across productive rearrangements. TCRdb carries this immuneACCESS record with in-frame sequences only. Its versions omit some clonotypes, under half of them owing to an unresolved V gene in the studies checked, with the rest unexplained. The V and J calls and clone size are taken from that table; D and trimming were inferred from the DNA. In all, the sample holds a few hundred thousand clones, and 85% of those were seen once. The ten largest account for 6.6% of the sample.

Participants in the prospective study were enrolled through a virtual design, were aged 18 to 89 years, and lived in roughly 24 United States geographic areas. Cohort assignment in the prospective study relied on participant-reported clinical history from a screening survey and a study questionnaire. A participant counted as exposed if, within 2 weeks of entering the study, that participant had been in contact with someone who had a PCR-confirmed or clinician-diagnosed COVID-19 case. Mobile phlebotomists in the prospective study collected whole blood, serum and a nasopharyngeal or oropharyngeal swab from every participant. Over a roughly 2-month period, participants in the prospective study had the option of providing additional blood draws and questionnaires. Prospective study blood samples were shipped either frozen or at room temperature before DNA extraction. The germline V gene supplies CDR1 SQVTM and CDR2 ANQGSEA. V loses 6 bases, J loses 8 bases, and the germline ends lie 13 bases apart. The CDR3 sequence holds 11 residues, the cysteine and phenylalanine included. The only DNA kept is the CDR3, 33 bases in frame from the first base.

The sequence was collected from a woman aged 45 to 65 who had been exposed to COVID-19. In this chain, TRBV29-1 is recombined with TRBJ1-1; TRBD1 is possibly the D segment (5 matching bases). Sample: PBMCs or T cells enriched from blood (not recorded which). The DNA sequence is TGCAGCGTACTTGATCCAGGGGAAGCTTTCTTT. Its protein is CSVLDPGEAFF.